Ten or more counts support the clone carrying this T cell receptor (beta chain). No antigen is known for it. V shed 2 bases and J shed 2 bases, with 7 bases lying between them. The CDR3 totals 13 residues. TCRdb re-called the 5' RACE reads through MiXCR, storing one row per CDR3 protein. Here the sample spans 150,000 to 200,000 distinct CDR3 sequences, 8% to 13% being singletons. This specimen belongs to a study of T cells after yellow fever vaccination. Study-level points and caveats: There was a small share of clonotypes that showed up in both the CD4 and CD8 compartments. Reappearance after the booster was observed for most primary-vaccination clones (around 96% CD4, over 70% CD8). FACS-sorted repertoires could contain abundant clonotypes contaminating from the bulk population.

The specimen was CD8+ T cells sorted from PBMCs, collected 15 days after the yellow fever booster vaccination. This receptor was obtained from a man aged 18 to 29 who received the YFV17D yellow fever vaccine. This chain connects TRBV12-3 or TRBV12-4 to TRBJ2-7, with D unresolved. CDR3 residues: CASSLLGAYEQYF. In nucleotides, the CDR3 is TGTGCCAGCAGTTTATTGGGCGCCTACGAGCAGTACTTC.